This entry concerns a single T cell receptor (beta chain). V was pared by 4 bases and J by 1 base, with 15 bases between. In germline, CDR1 is SGHRS, CDR2 YFSETQ. The CDR3 is 15 amino acids. This sample stems from a study of blood T cell repertoires in COVID-19. At the level of the study: Material from acute and convalescent COVID-19 was sourced from the United States, Italy and Spain. T cells, B-cell-depleted T cells, or PBMCs supplied cDNA or gDNA.

In the source study's methods: Scientists estimated how many nucleated cells there were by amplifying reference gene primers. The method was immunoSEQ multiplex PCR; TCRdb's version includes in-frame clones alone and lacks a portion of them. V and J calls and clone size come straight from that table; D and trimming were deduced from the DNA. The sample comprises 130,000 or so clones, roughly 90% of which are singletons, and more than 2% rests with the top ten. The V gene is TRBV5-1, the J gene TRBJ2-7, with a weak D call TRBD2 (6 bases). The sequenced sample was peripheral blood. The clonotype originates from a man in his 70s with active COVID-19. The DNA for the CDR3 is TGCGCCAGCAGCCCCGGAGTAGCGGAATCCTACGAGCAGTACTTC. Translation gives CASSPGVAESYEQYF.